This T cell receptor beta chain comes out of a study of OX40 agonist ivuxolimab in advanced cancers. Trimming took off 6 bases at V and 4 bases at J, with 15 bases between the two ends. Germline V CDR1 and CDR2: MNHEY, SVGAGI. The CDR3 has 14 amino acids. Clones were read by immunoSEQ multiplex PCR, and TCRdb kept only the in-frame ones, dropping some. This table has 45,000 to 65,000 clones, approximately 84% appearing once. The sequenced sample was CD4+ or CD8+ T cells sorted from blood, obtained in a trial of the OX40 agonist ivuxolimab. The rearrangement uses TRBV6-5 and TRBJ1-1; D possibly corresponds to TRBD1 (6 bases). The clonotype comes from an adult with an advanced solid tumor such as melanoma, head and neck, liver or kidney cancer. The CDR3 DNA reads TGTGCCAGCAGGGACGCCAGGGGAGGCACTGAAGCTTTCTTT. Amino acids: CASRDARGGTEAFF.